The 26 T cell receptor beta chains below come from one sample, sequenced in a study of cytomegalovirus exposure and HLA in healthy donors. 13 Jbeta primers and 60 Vbeta primers were used for the PCR. The method was immunoSEQ multiplex PCR; TCRdb's version includes in-frame clones alone and lacks a portion of them. The top ten clones hold approximately 9.7% of a sample with approximately 74,000 clones, roughly 78% of them seen once. The material sequenced was PBMCs. Receptors were obtained from a man aged 35 to 55 in good health and CMV-seronegative.

The V and J genes are TRBV7-2 and TRBJ2-1; D is uncertain. The V gene's germline CDR1 is SGHTA and CDR2 FQGNSA. This CDR3 spans 11 amino acids. V lost 3 bases and J 6 bases, leaving 3 bases between the germline ends. The CDR3 coding sequence is TGTGCCAGCAGCTTGGCCAATGAGCAGTTCTTC. This codes for CASSLANEQFF.

This clone showed up just a few times. Its ends do not fully match the called genes, so a read error is possible. This chain uses TRBV7-9 with TRBJ2-7, with TRBD1 identical over 7 bases. The CDR3 has 12 residues. The germline V gene has CDR1 SEHNR and CDR2 FQNEAQ (reference sequence). The CDR3 region is CSSSRQGYEQYF. CDR3 nucleotide sequence: TGTTCCAGCAGCCGACAGGGTTACGAGCAGTACTTC.

The chain is built from TRBV7-9 and TRBJ2-6; D might be TRBD2 (6 bases). The germline V gene has CDR1 SEHNR and CDR2 FQNEAQ (reference sequence). V lost 6 bases and J lost 0, with 15 bases in between. The CDR3 is 17 amino acids. The DNA for the CDR3 is TGTGCCAGCAGGGAGTCGGGGGTCCTCTCTGGGGCCAACGTCCTGACTTTC. It yields the protein CASRESGVLSGANVLTF.

The chain is built from TRBV6-6 and TRBJ1-1; unclear D gene. Germline loops: CDR1 MNHNY, CDR2 SVGAGI (reference sequence). V lost 6 bases, J lost 4 bases, and 9 bases lay in between. The CDR3 totals 12 residues. The CDR3 nucleotides are TGTGCCAGCAGGGACCGGGGCACTGAAGCTTTCTTT. This codes for CASRDRGTEAFF.

The V gene is TRBV7-9, the J gene TRBJ1-5; D may be TRBD1 (5 bases). The germline V gene has CDR1 SEHNR and CDR2 FQNEAQ (reference sequence). V was cut by 5 bases and J by 2 bases, with 13 bases left in between. The CDR3 sequence is 15 residues long. CDR3 bases: TGTGCCAGCAGCCCGGAGCAGGGCGGCAATCAGCCCCAGCATTTT. Protein sequence: CASSPEQGGNQPQHF. Variable domain in full (rest from reference TRBV7-9 and TRBJ1-5): DTGVSQNPRHKITKRGQNVTFRCDPISEHNRLYWYRQTLGQGPEFLTYFQNEAQLEKSRLLSDRFSAERPKGSFSTLEIQRTEQGDSAMYLCASSPEQGGNQPQHFGDGTRLSIL.

V usage is TRBV7-2 and J usage is TRBJ1-5; 9 bases agree with TRBD1. Trimming took 4 bases from V and 2 from J; bases not matched to a gene: 6. CDR3 length: 16 amino acids. Germline CDR1 and CDR2: SGHTA and FQGNSA. CDR3 DNA: TGTGCCAGCAGCTCCGGGACAGGGAGGGGCAATCAGCCCCAGCATTTT. It encodes CASSSGTGRGNQPQHF.

V gene TRBV2 combines with J gene TRBJ2-5, with 7 bases identical to TRBD2. V was pared by 6 bases and J by 2 bases, with 12 bases of the junction left unmatched. Germline CDR1 is SNHLY and CDR2 is FYNNEI. This CDR3 is built from 16 residues. CDR3 protein: CASRGSWAGEQETQYF. The CDR3 DNA reads as TGTGCCAGCAGGGGTTCGTGGGCGGGGGAACAAGAGACCCAGTACTTC.

The genes are TRBV2 and TRBJ1-1, with TRBD1 as a possible D gene (5 bases). Trimming took off 7 bases at V and 5 bases at J, with 14 bases between the two ends. The CDR3 is made up of 13 amino acids. CDR1 SNHLY and CDR2 FYNNEI come from the germline V gene. The CDR3 nucleotides read TGTGCCAGCAATTTCGGGGGTTGGACTGAAGCTTTCTTT. It specifies CASNFGGWTEAFF.

This chain uses TRBV28 with TRBJ2-7; D remains unclear. The CDR3 covers 14 residues. CDR1 and CDR2 from the germline V gene are MDHEN and SYDVKM. V was clipped by 7 bases and J by 0 bases, with 13 bases between them. CDR3 region: CASTKVENSYEQYF. CDR3 bases: TGTGCCAGCACCAAAGTAGAAAACTCCTACGAGCAGTACTTC.

The CDR3 coding sequence is TGCAGCGTATCAGCCGGGGGGCGGGGGACAGATACGCAGTATTTT. This codes for CSVSAGGRGTDTQYF. The V call is TRBV29-1, the J call TRBJ2-3, with D possibly being TRBD2 (7 bases). CDR3 length: 15 residues. The V end lost 6 bases, the J end lost 3 bases, and 19 bases lay between the germline ends. Germline loops: CDR1 SQVTM, CDR2 ANQGSEA.

This clone turned up a few times. This chain links TRBV9 with TRBJ2-2; 10 bases are a match to TRBD2. CDR1 SGDLS and CDR2 YYNGEE come from the germline V gene. With 4 bases clipped from V and 4 bases from J, the junction kept 13 bases outside the gene matches. The CDR3 extends over 18 amino acids. The CDR3 DNA sequence: TGTGCCAGCAGCCCAGTCTCTACTAGCGGGGTTAGCACCGGGGAGCTGTTTTTT. The encoded protein is CASSPVSTSGVSTGELFF.

This clone appeared a few times. The chain combines TRBV11-3 with TRBJ2-2; TRBD1 agrees at 10 bases. Germline values: CDR1 SGHNT, CDR2 YENEEA. This CDR3 comprises 16 residues. Trimming removed 1 base from V and 5 bases from J; junction bases left unmatched: 4. This CDR3 reads CASSLGQGARTGELFF. In DNA, the CDR3 is TGTGCCAGCAGCTTAGGACAGGGGGCGAGGACCGGGGAGCTGTTTTTT.

This rearrangement joins TRBV5-6 to TRBJ1-2; weak D call: TRBD1 (6 bases). CDR3 length: 16 amino acids. Trimming left V 4 bases short and J 0 bases short, with 16 bases between. The germline CDR1 and CDR2 sequences are SGHDT and YYEEEE. For the CDR3, the DNA is TGTGCCAGCAGCGAGATCGACAGGTTAGCTAACTATGGCTACACCTTC. Translated, it gives CASSEIDRLANYGYTF. Complete variable domain (other parts from reference TRBV5-6 and TRBJ1-2): DAGVTQSPTHLIKTRGQQVTLRCSPKSGHDTVSWYQQALGQGPQFIFQYYEEEERQRGNFPDRFSGHQFPNYSSELNVNALLLGDSALYLCASSEIDRLANYGYTFGSGTRLTVV.

The gene calls are TRBV7-2 and TRBJ2-7; tentatively, D is TRBD1 (6 bases). This CDR3 region has 17 residues. V was shortened by 5 bases and J by 3 bases, with 23 bases between the two germline ends. CDR1 and CDR2 from the germline V gene are SGHTA and FQGNSA. Here the CDR3 reads CASSPAGKGHGYYEQYF. CDR3 sequence (DNA): TGTGCCAGCAGCCCCGCAGGTAAGGGACACGGATACTACGAGCAGTACTTC.

V gene TRBV11-2 combines with J gene TRBJ1-2, with D hard to call. The germline V and J ends were trimmed by 7 bases and 5 bases, with 17 bases remaining between them. The CDR3 totals 14 residues. Germline V CDR1 and CDR2: SGHAT, FQNNGV. CDR3 amino acids: CASTLPGRVYGYTF. CDR3 sequence (DNA): TGTGCCAGCACCCTCCCCGGCCGGGTGTATGGCTACACCTTC.

The rearrangement uses TRBV5-4 and TRBJ2-1, with 9 bases fitting TRBD2. The length of the CDR3 is 15 residues. With 0 bases clipped from V and 7 bases from J, the junction kept 5 bases outside the gene matches. CDR1 and CDR2 from the germline V gene are SGHNT and YYREEE (reference sequence). The CDR3 DNA sequence: TGTGCCAGCAGCTTGGCGCGGGGGGGGAAAAATGAGCAGTTCTTC. As protein: CASSLARGGKNEQFF. Full variable domain (remainder filled in from reference TRBV5-4 and TRBJ2-1): ETGVTQSPTHLIKTRGQQVTLRCSSQSGHNTVSWYQQALGQGPQFIFQYYREEENGRGNFPPRFSGLQFPNYSSELNVNALELDDSALYLCASSLARGGKNEQFFGPGTRLTVL.

This chain uses TRBV14 with TRBJ1-6, with D unresolved. Per germline, CDR1 SGHDN and CDR2 FVKESK. CDR3 length: 14 amino acids. V dropped 5 bases and J dropped 0 bases, with 5 bases sitting between them. CDR3 DNA sequence: TGTGCCAGCAGCGTATCCTCCTATAATTCACCCCTCCACTTT. The encoded protein is CASSVSSYNSPLHF.

The gene calls are TRBV5-5 and TRBJ2-2, with 8 bases aligning to TRBD2. The germline V gene encodes CDR1 SGHKS and CDR2 YYEKEE (reference sequence). The CDR3 extends over 15 amino acids. V dropped 5 bases and J dropped 6; count of bases not matched to a gene: 9. The CDR3 sequence is CASSTGTSSSGELFF. Written as DNA, the CDR3 is TGTGCCAGCAGTACCGGGACTAGTTCCTCCGGGGAGCTGTTTTTT.

This chain connects TRBV4-1 to TRBJ2-3, with TRBD2 matching over 8 bases. The CDR3 is 18 residues long. CDR1 is MGHRA and CDR2 is YSYEKL in the germline V gene. The V and J ends lost 1 base and 7 bases, in that order; junction bases with no gene match: 16. This CDR3 reads CASSQGLLRREVHHTQYF. CDR3 sequence (DNA): TGCGCCAGCAGCCAAGGGCTCTTACGGCGGGAGGTGCATCATACGCAGTATTTT.

The genes are TRBV19 and TRBJ2-3; the match to TRBD1 covers 7 bases. The V and J ends lost 9 bases and 0 bases, in that order; junction bases with no gene match: 12. The CDR3 loop spans 16 amino acids. Germline V CDR1 and CDR2: LNHDA, SQIVND (reference sequence). The CDR3: CASRPGTAFSTDTQYF. The CDR3 nucleotides read TGTGCCAGCCGGCCCGGGACAGCCTTTAGCACAGATACGCAGTATTTT.

This clone was seen a handful of times. The identical CDR3 is also encoded by other nucleotide sequences in the sample. This chain links TRBV5-1 with TRBJ1-1, with 8 bases identical to TRBD1. The CDR3 loop spans 13 amino acids. CDR1 and CDR2 (germline): SGHRS, YFSETQ. V gave up 2 bases and J gave up 7 bases; unmatched junction bases: 4. For the CDR3, the DNA is TGCGCCAGCAGCTTCACAGGGGGGAGTGAAGCTTTCTTT. This encodes CASSFTGGSEAFF.

This sequence joins TRBV6-6 and TRBJ1-1, with D maybe TRBD1 (5 bases). The CDR3 covers 13 residues. Per the germline V gene, CDR1 is MNHNY and CDR2 is SVGAGI (reference sequence). Between the trimmed V and J ends, which lost 5 bases and 10 bases, there was a span of 17 bases. CDR3 region: CASSPIPGRGAFF. The CDR3 DNA sequence: TGTGCCAGCAGTCCGATACCAGGGAGGGGAGCTTTCTTT.

The J gene is TRBJ1-3, the V gene TRBV6-5; weak D call: TRBD1 (6 bases). V was clipped by 6 bases and J by 0 bases, with 12 bases between them. The CDR3 extends over 15 amino acids. Germline CDR1 and CDR2: MNHEY and SVGAGI. CDR3: CASSPDRTSGNTIYF. CDR3 in DNA: TGTGCCAGCAGCCCTGACAGGACCTCTGGAAACACCATATATTTT.

The rearrangement joins TRBV10-3 to TRBJ2-2, with D unclear. The V and J ends lost 11 bases and 6 bases respectively, with 10 bases between them. This CDR3 contains 11 residues. Germline CDR1 and CDR2: ENHRY and SYGVKD. This CDR3 is CAGPPSGELFF. The CDR3, as DNA: TGTGCCGGCCCCCCCTCCGGGGAGCTGTTTTTT.

The rearrangement uses TRBV19 and TRBJ2-5; perhaps TRBD2 as D (5 bases). The CDR3 loop spans 15 amino acids. V was clipped by 9 bases and J by 2 bases, with 19 bases between them. Germline-derived CDR1 and CDR2 are LNHDA and SQIVND (reference sequence). In DNA form, the CDR3 reads TGTGCCAGCTCCCTAAGTTGGGGAGCACAAGAGACCCAGTACTTC. Translation: CASSLSWGAQETQYF.

Comment on this clone: Other DNA sequences from this sample encode an identical CDR3 as well. The V gene is TRBV19, the J gene TRBJ2-1; TRBD2 matches 12 bases. Germline V lookup: CDR1 LNHDA, CDR2 SQIVND (reference sequence). This CDR3 contains 20 residues. Germline trimming cut 7 bases from V and 0 bases from J; bases unmatched to any gene: 16. CDR3 amino acids: CASTPGLAGRGGDSYNEQFF. In DNA form, the CDR3 reads TGTGCCAGTACTCCCGGACTAGCGGGAAGGGGGGGGGACTCCTACAATGAGCAGTTCTTC.